Here is one T cell receptor beta chain with its context. Its antigen remains unknown. A much larger clone lies one base from this, so it may be a read error. This sample is part of a study of glioma-infiltrating T cells. Study observations and caveats: Tissue and blood shared very few CDR3 sequences. Gliomas, especially low-grade, showed above-expected tissue-blood divergence; non-neoplastic patients showed below.

TCR alpha and beta CDR3 regions were amplified from RNA using iRepertoire nested multiplex PCR. Tissue mRNA or PBMC total RNA, roughly 85-450 ng, went into one-step reverse transcription and amplification. TCRdb passed the multiplex PCR reads through MiXCR, listing each CDR3 protein once. The profile shows fewer than 200,000 distinct CDR3 sequences, 32% of them singletons. The germline CDR1 and CDR2 sequences are LGHNA and YSLEER. This CDR3 spans 18 amino acids. Sequenced: glioma tissue, nonneoplastic brain tissue, or PBMCs (not recorded which). This sequence was found in a human donor with low-grade glioma or glioblastoma, undergoing nonglioma brain surgery, or in good health (not recorded which). V and J are TRBV4-3 and TRBJ2-2; 13 nucleotides line up with TRBD2. The CDR3 protein is CASSQQTSGRADSGGLFF. The CDR3 DNA is TGCGCCAGCAGCCAACAAACTAGCGGGAGGGCCGATAGCGGGGGGCTGTTTTTT.